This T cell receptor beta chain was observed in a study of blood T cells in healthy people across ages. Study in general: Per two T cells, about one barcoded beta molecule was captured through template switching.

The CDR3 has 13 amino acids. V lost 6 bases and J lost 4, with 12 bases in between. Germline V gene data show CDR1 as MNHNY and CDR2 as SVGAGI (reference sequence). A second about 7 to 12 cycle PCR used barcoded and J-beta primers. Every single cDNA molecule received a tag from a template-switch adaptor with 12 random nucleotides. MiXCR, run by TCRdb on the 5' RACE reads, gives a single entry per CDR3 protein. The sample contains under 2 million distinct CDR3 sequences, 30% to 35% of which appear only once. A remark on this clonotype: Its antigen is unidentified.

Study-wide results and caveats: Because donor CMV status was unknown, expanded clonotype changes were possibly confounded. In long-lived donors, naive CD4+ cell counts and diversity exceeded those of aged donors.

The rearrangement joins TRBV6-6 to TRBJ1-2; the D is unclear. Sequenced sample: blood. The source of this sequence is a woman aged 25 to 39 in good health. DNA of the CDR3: TGTGCCAGCAGACCGATGGAGGGCTATGGCTACACCTTC. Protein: CASRPMEGYGYTF.